This TCR beta chain was retrieved from a study of post-analysis software for immune sequencing data. CDR3 length: 17 residues. V lost 6 bases to trimming and J lost 2 bases; unmatched junction nucleotides: 14. General study results and limits: Compared with controls, patients had more of about five TRBV segments, including TRBV5-6, TRBV5-1 and TRBV20-1.

Note on this clonotype: Its antigen is unknown.

Sequencing libraries made from TCR beta cDNA carried unique molecular identifiers. T cells numbering roughly 0.9 to 11 million gave rise to a few hundred thousand cDNA molecules. MiXCR, applied by TCRdb to the PCR reads, yields one record per CDR3 protein. The repertoire has about 820,000 distinct CDR3 sequences, roughly 50% of them found once; the top ten carry about 4.8%. The chain employs TRBV12-3 or TRBV12-4 and TRBJ1-1; 8 bases match TRBD1. What was sequenced was blood. The origin of this receptor is a girl aged 10 to 17 with multiple sclerosis. CDR3 protein: CASRHQGAGGRNTEAFF. In nucleotides, the CDR3 is TGTGCCAGCAGGCACCAGGGGGCAGGTGGACGAAACACTGAAGCTTTCTTT.